This is a list of T cell receptor beta chains from one sample in a study of T cell repertoires in cytomegalovirus infection. These receptors' antigens are unknown. TCRdb analysed the reads with MiXCR anew, one entry per CDR3 protein. Of approximately 990,000 distinct CDR3 sequences listed, roughly 30% were seen once; the top ten hold 13%. The specimen was cultured CD8+ T cells from PBMCs, collected from culture after CMV antigen stimulation. The receptors shown here come from a human donor in good health (CMV status not recorded). Some clones in this sample may be carry-over from other donors' samples. The CDR3 runs from the conserved cysteine through the conserved F or W. D genes are given only for firm matches. Some rows have no size entry. The others give once, few or many, or a class for an expanded clone.

j_call: TRBJ2-3; v_call: TRBV24-1; d_call: NA; clone_size: NA; cdr3_aa: CATSELEGGSTDTQYF; cdr3_nt: TGTGCCACCAGTGAGTTAGAGGGGGGGAGCACAGATACGCAGTATTTT
j_call: TRBJ1-5; v_call: TRBV7-6; d_call: TRBD1; clone_size: many; cdr3_aa: CASSPGQGATQPQHF; cdr3_nt: TGTGCCAGCAGCCCGGGACAGGGGGCTACTCAGCCCCAGCATTTT
j_call: TRBJ2-1; v_call: TRBV19; d_call: NA; clone_size: many; cdr3_aa: CASSITGGPYNEQFF; cdr3_nt: TGTGCCAGTAGTATAACCGGGGGGCCCTACAATGAGCAGTTCTTC
j_call: TRBJ1-1; v_call: TRBV27; d_call: TRBD1; clone_size: many; cdr3_aa: CASSSLSTGVNTEAFF; cdr3_nt: TGTGCCAGCAGTTCCCTTTCGACAGGGGTCAACACTGAAGCTTTCTTT
j_call: TRBJ2-2; v_call: TRBV3-1; d_call: NA; clone_size: few; cdr3_aa: CASSQGFWELFF; cdr3_nt: TGTGCCAGCAGCCAAGGATTCTGGGAGCTGTTTTTT
j_call: TRBJ1-4; v_call: TRBV7-8; d_call: NA; clone_size: many; cdr3_aa: CASSLVTTNEKLFF; cdr3_nt: TGTGCCAGCAGCTTAGTCACAACTAATGAAAAACTGTTTTTT
j_call: TRBJ1-5; v_call: TRBV10-2; d_call: TRBD1; clone_size: NA; cdr3_aa: CASSVNRGGNQPQHF; cdr3_nt: TGCGCCAGCAGTGTAAACAGGGGAGGAAATCAGCCCCAGCATTTT
j_call: TRBJ1-6; v_call: TRBV7-9; d_call: TRBD1; clone_size: many; cdr3_aa: CASSQGAGDSPLHF; cdr3_nt: TGTGCCAGCAGCCAGGGGGCGGGGGATTCACCCCTCCACTTT
j_call: TRBJ1-5; v_call: TRBV27; d_call: NA; clone_size: NA; cdr3_aa: CASSLAQHRPQHF; cdr3_nt: TGTGCCAGCAGTTTAGCCCAGCATCGGCCCCAGCATTTT
j_call: TRBJ1-2; v_call: TRBV12-5; d_call: NA; clone_size: NA; cdr3_aa: CASGPARDRNYGYTF; cdr3_nt: TGTGCTAGTGGCCCTGCCCGTGACAGGAACTATGGCTACACCTTC
j_call: TRBJ2-2; v_call: TRBV5-6; d_call: NA; clone_size: few; cdr3_aa: CASSSQGSNTGELFF; cdr3_nt: TGTGCCAGCAGCTCACAGGGATCGAACACCGGGGAGCTGTTTTTT
j_call: TRBJ2-2; v_call: TRBV6-1; d_call: NA; clone_size: few; cdr3_aa: CASSEYRSNTGELFF; cdr3_nt: TGTGCCAGCAGTGAGTACCGATCGAACACCGGGGAGCTGTTTTTT
j_call: TRBJ2-5; v_call: TRBV7-2; d_call: TRBD1; clone_size: few; cdr3_aa: CASRPGTGETQYF; cdr3_nt: TGTGCCAGCAGACCCGGGACAGGGGAGACCCAGTACTTC
j_call: TRBJ2-3; v_call: TRBV7-6; d_call: TRBD1; clone_size: many; cdr3_aa: CASSSATGPDTQYF; cdr3_nt: TGTGCCAGCAGCTCCGCGACAGGGCCCGATACGCAGTATTTT
j_call: TRBJ1-5; v_call: TRBV7-6; d_call: NA; clone_size: many; cdr3_aa: CASSLALHQPQHF; cdr3_nt: TGTGCCAGCAGCTTAGCCCTCCATCAGCCCCAGCATTTT
j_call: TRBJ2-1; v_call: TRBV27; d_call: TRBD2; clone_size: NA; cdr3_aa: CASSFPSGGIRNEQFF; cdr3_nt: TGTGCCAGCAGTTTTCCCAGCGGGGGCATTAGAAATGAGCAGTTCTTC
j_call: TRBJ2-5; v_call: TRBV7-8; d_call: TRBD2; clone_size: NA; cdr3_aa: CASTTTEGLAGEETQYF; cdr3_nt: TGTGCCAGCACCACAACGGAGGGACTAGCGGGGGAGGAGACCCAGTACTTC
j_call: TRBJ2-3; v_call: TRBV5-4; d_call: TRBD2; clone_size: NA; cdr3_aa: CASSSPPTEANSGGFRDTQYF; cdr3_nt: TGTGCCAGCAGCTCCCCCCCGACAGAGGCCAATAGCGGGGGGTTCCGGGATACGCAGTATTTT
j_call: TRBJ2-3; v_call: TRBV6-1; d_call: NA; clone_size: NA; cdr3_aa: CASSDWVPSDTQYF; cdr3_nt: TGTGCCAGCAGTGACTGGGTCCCTTCAGATACGCAGTATTTT
j_call: TRBJ1-4; v_call: TRBV28; d_call: NA; clone_size: few; cdr3_aa: CASLGGQGVFNEKLFF; cdr3_nt: TGTGCCAGTTTGGGGGGTCAGGGAGTTTTTAATGAAAAACTGTTTTTT
j_call: TRBJ2-1; v_call: TRBV6-5; d_call: NA; clone_size: NA; cdr3_aa: CASQTYSSYNEQFF; cdr3_nt: TGTGCCAGCCAGACCTATAGCTCCTACAATGAGCAGTTCTTC
j_call: TRBJ2-1; v_call: TRBV9; d_call: NA; clone_size: few; cdr3_aa: CASSVPIGGSGSYNEQFF; cdr3_nt: TGTGCCAGCAGCGTGCCCATTGGGGGGTCAGGCTCCTACAATGAGCAGTTCTTC
j_call: TRBJ2-3; v_call: TRBV9; d_call: NA; clone_size: NA; cdr3_aa: CASSVGGGGATDTQYF; cdr3_nt: TGTGCCAGCAGCGTAGGAGGGGGGGGGGCCACAGATACGCAGTATTTT
j_call: TRBJ1-5; v_call: TRBV7-9; d_call: TRBD1; clone_size: NA; cdr3_aa: CASSFAGGPNQPQHF; cdr3_nt: TGTGCCAGCAGCTTTGCAGGGGGTCCTAATCAGCCCCAGCATTTT
j_call: TRBJ1-4; v_call: TRBV12-3/TRBV12-4; d_call: NA; clone_size: NA; cdr3_aa: CASSLWGDFKEKLFF; cdr3_nt: TGTGCCAGCAGTTTATGGGGGGACTTTAAGGAAAAACTGTTTTTT
j_call: TRBJ2-2; v_call: TRBV24-1; d_call: NA; clone_size: few; cdr3_aa: CATQGKGRATGELFF; cdr3_nt: TGTGCCACTCAGGGAAAGGGAAGGGCGACCGGGGAGCTGTTTTTT
j_call: TRBJ1-2; v_call: TRBV4-1; d_call: NA; clone_size: NA; cdr3_aa: CASSQEDRALNYGYTF; cdr3_nt: TGCGCCAGCAGCCAAGAGGACCGGGCACTAAACTATGGCTACACCTTC
j_call: TRBJ2-6; v_call: TRBV24-1; d_call: TRBD1; clone_size: NA; cdr3_aa: CATSDFGTGTGANVLTF; cdr3_nt: TGTGCCACCAGTGATTTCGGGACAGGGACCGGGGCCAACGTCCTGACTTTC
j_call: TRBJ2-1; v_call: TRBV6-6; d_call: NA; clone_size: NA; cdr3_aa: CASSYSGGGQNEQFF; cdr3_nt: TGTGCCAGCAGTTACTCAGGGGGGGGCCAGAATGAGCAGTTCTTC
j_call: TRBJ1-2; v_call: TRBV7-9; d_call: NA; clone_size: NA; cdr3_aa: CASSPGTRERDYTF; cdr3_nt: TGTGCCAGCAGCCCCGGGACTCGAGAAAGGGACTACACCTTC
j_call: TRBJ1-2; v_call: TRBV7-9; d_call: NA; clone_size: few; cdr3_aa: CATRITPYGYTF; cdr3_nt: TGTGCCACCCGAATCACGCCCTATGGCTACACCTTC
j_call: TRBJ2-7; v_call: TRBV27; d_call: TRBD1; clone_size: NA; cdr3_aa: CASSDRVSYEQYF; cdr3_nt: TGTGCCAGCAGTGACAGGGTATCCTACGAGCAGTACTTC
j_call: TRBJ2-5; v_call: TRBV2; d_call: TRBD2; clone_size: NA; cdr3_aa: CASSGDGGEETQYF; cdr3_nt: TGTGCCAGCAGTGGGGACGGGGGGGAGGAGACCCAGTACTTC
j_call: TRBJ2-2; v_call: TRBV7-2; d_call: NA; clone_size: once; cdr3_aa: CASNLDRELFF; cdr3_nt: TGTGCCAGCAACTTAGACCGGGAGCTGTTTTTT
j_call: TRBJ2-1; v_call: TRBV18; d_call: NA; clone_size: NA; cdr3_aa: CASSPVERRVTYNEQFF; cdr3_nt: TGTGCCAGCTCACCAGTCGAAAGGAGGGTGACCTACAATGAGCAGTTCTTC
j_call: TRBJ1-5; v_call: TRBV11-3; d_call: TRBD1; clone_size: few; cdr3_aa: CASSLIETGGNQPQHF; cdr3_nt: TGTGCCAGCAGCTTGATAGAGACAGGGGGCAATCAGCCCCAGCATTTT
j_call: TRBJ1-1; v_call: TRBV7-9; d_call: NA; clone_size: few; cdr3_aa: CASSLVVRVGGTEAFF; cdr3_nt: TGTGCCAGCAGCTTAGTAGTCAGGGTCGGCGGCACTGAAGCTTTCTTT
j_call: TRBJ2-4; v_call: TRBV6-1; d_call: NA; clone_size: few; cdr3_aa: CASSDPTGGNIQYF; cdr3_nt: TGTGCCAGCAGTGATCCGACCGGGGGAAACATTCAGTACTTC
j_call: TRBJ1-1; v_call: TRBV10-3; d_call: NA; clone_size: NA; cdr3_aa: CAISVSSTEDAEAFF; cdr3_nt: TGTGCCATCAGTGTTTCATCGACAGAGGACGCTGAAGCTTTCTTT
j_call: TRBJ2-7; v_call: TRBV5-8; d_call: TRBD2; clone_size: NA; cdr3_aa: CAITPKRGGSEQYF; cdr3_nt: TGTGCCATTACGCCAAAGCGGGGGGGAAGCGAGCAGTACTTC
j_call: TRBJ2-2; v_call: TRBV20-1; d_call: TRBD2; clone_size: few; cdr3_aa: CSAIFAGGKPGELFF; cdr3_nt: TGCAGTGCTATATTTGCGGGGGGGAAGCCCGGGGAGCTGTTTTTT
j_call: TRBJ2-5; v_call: TRBV7-2; d_call: TRBD2; clone_size: many; cdr3_aa: CASVQLAGVQETQYF; cdr3_nt: TGTGCCAGCGTACAGTTAGCGGGGGTACAAGAGACCCAGTACTTC
j_call: TRBJ1-1; v_call: TRBV4-3; d_call: TRBD1; clone_size: NA; cdr3_aa: CASSQVYQGAENTEAFF; cdr3_nt: TGCGCCAGCAGCCAAGTTTACCAGGGGGCAGAGAACACTGAAGCTTTCTTT
j_call: TRBJ2-1; v_call: TRBV7-6; d_call: NA; clone_size: many; cdr3_aa: CASSLRRGGPSPFF; cdr3_nt: TGTGCCAGCAGCCTCCGGCGAGGGGGGCCATCCCCGTTCTTC
j_call: TRBJ1-5; v_call: TRBV7-9; d_call: NA; clone_size: few; cdr3_aa: CASSLGPGGTQPQHF; cdr3_nt: TGTGCCAGCAGCTTGGGGCCTGGGGGGACTCAGCCCCAGCATTTT
j_call: TRBJ1-2; v_call: TRBV27; d_call: TRBD1; clone_size: NA; cdr3_aa: CASSFNRDRGSYGYTF; cdr3_nt: TGTGCCAGCAGTTTCAACCGGGACAGGGGAAGCTATGGCTACACCTTC
j_call: TRBJ2-7; v_call: TRBV10-3; d_call: TRBD2; clone_size: NA; cdr3_aa: CAISFSGPAGVVPGYEQYF; cdr3_nt: TGTGCCATCAGTTTTTCTGGCCCCGCGGGGGTGGTCCCGGGCTACGAGCAGTACTTC